This T cell receptor beta chain was captured by sequencing in a study of beta chain features in type 1 diabetes. General study results and limits: More deletions and fewer insertions at VDJ junctions were seen in type 1 diabetes patients.

Concerning this clone itself: The target antigen is unknown.

The isolated RNA, all of it, was reverse transcribed, so expressed TCRB transcripts were what got sequenced. Only in-frame clones appear in the TCRdb table, and some are missing; sequencing was by immunoSEQ multiplex PCR. The sample shows about 350,000 clones, around 20% of them seen only once. The origin of this receptor is a woman aged 18-29 years in good health. Sequencing was performed on naive CD4+ T cells from blood.

CDR3 bases: TGTGCCAGCTCACGTACAGGGACAGACACTGAAGCTTTCTTT. As protein: CASSRTGTDTEAFF. The rearrangement joins TRBV18 to TRBJ1-1, with 7 bases lining up with TRBD1. Unmatched junction bases numbered 5, after V lost 4 bases and J lost 3 bases. In germline, CDR1 is KGHSH, CDR2 LQKENI. The CDR3 is made up of 14 amino acids. Filled out from reference TRBV18 and TRBJ1-1, the complete variable domain reads NAGVMQNPRHLVRRRGQEARLRCSPMKGHSHVYWYRQLPEEGLKFMVYLQKENIIDESGMPKERFSAEFPKEGPSILRIQQVVRGDSAAYFCASSRTGTDTEAFFGQGTRLTVV.